Below are 24 T cell receptor beta chains sequenced from a single sample in a study of blood T cell repertoires in COVID-19. TCRdb's table, derived via immunoSEQ multiplex PCR, lists solely in-frame clones and lacks some. The top ten hold roughly 40% of the sample, which has approximately 100,000 clones, about 85% seen once. The sequenced sample was peripheral blood. These receptor sequences come from an elderly man with acute or convalescent COVID-19.

The rearrangement uses TRBV6-5 and TRBJ2-2; 10 positions agree with TRBD1. The junction had 3 bases not matched to a gene; V was cut back by 2 bases and J by 6 bases. This CDR3 contains 15 residues. Germline values: CDR1 MNHEY, CDR2 SVGAGI. CDR3 in DNA: TGTGCCAGCAGTTACCCCGACAGGGGGCCCGGGGAGCTGTTTTTT. Protein product: CASSYPDRGPGELFF.

J is TRBJ2-5 and V is TRBV10-2; unclear D gene. Germline V lookup: CDR1 WSHSY, CDR2 SAAADI. The V end was cut by 7 bases, the J end by 3 bases, with 6 bases between. This CDR3 has 11 residues. This CDR3 reads CASTQKETQYF. As DNA, the CDR3 is TGCGCCAGCACCCAGAAAGAGACCCAGTACTTC.

V gene TRBV3-1 (or the pseudogene TRBV3-2) combines with J gene TRBJ2-5; D is possibly TRBD2 (6 bases). The V gene lost 0 bases and the J gene lost 5 bases, with 10 bases spanning the gap. Germline CDR1 LGHDT, CDR2 YNNKEL (reference sequence). There are 14 residues in the CDR3. The chain's CDR3 is CASSQESAGETQYF. The CDR3 DNA reads TGTGCCAGCAGCCAAGAATCTGCGGGGGAGACCCAGTACTTC.

V and J are TRBV30 and TRBJ2-5, with TRBD1 matching 9 bases. The germline V gene has CDR1 GTSNPN and CDR2 SVGIG (reference sequence). After removal of 0 bases from V and 6 bases from J, the junction contained 11 bases not matched to a gene. The length of the CDR3 is 16 residues. CDR3 coding DNA: TGTGCCTGGAGTGTACACGGGACAGGGTATGGGCAGACCCAGTACTTC. It is translated as CAWSVHGTGYGQTQYF.

The chain carries TRBV3-1 (or the pseudogene TRBV3-2) and TRBJ1-4; 8 positions agree with TRBD1. The trim removed 4 bases at V and 8 bases at J, leaving 6 bases unmatched. The CDR3 sequence is 14 residues long. Germline-derived CDR1 and CDR2 are LGHDT and YNNKEL (reference sequence). The DNA for the CDR3 is TGTGCCAGCAGCCGCGGGACAGGAGGGGAAAAACTGTTTTTT. Translation: CASSRGTGGEKLFF.

The chain recombines TRBV6-5 with TRBJ1-5; D remains unclear. Germline V gene lookup returns CDR1 MNHEY and CDR2 SVGAGI. This CDR3 spans 11 amino acids. V lost 5 bases and J lost 4, with 3 bases in between. CDR3 DNA: TGTGCCAGCAGTCGGAATCAGCCCCAGCATTTT. Translation gives CASSRNQPQHF.

V gene TRBV7-9 combines with J gene TRBJ1-5, with 9 bases aligning to TRBD1. The CDR3 is made up of 15 amino acids. V lost 1 base to trimming and J lost 6 bases; unmatched junction nucleotides: 4. CDR1 is SEHNR, CDR2 FQNEAQ, per germline (reference sequence). Written as DNA, the CDR3 is TGTGCCAGCAGCTTAGAGGGACAGGGAGGTCAGCCCCAGCATTTT. Amino acid sequence: CASSLEGQGGQPQHF. The entire variable domain, with the rest obtained from reference TRBV7-9 and TRBJ1-5, is as follows: DTGVSQNPRHKITKRGQNVTFRCDPISEHNRLYWYRQTLGQGPEFLTYFQNEAQLEKSRLLSDRFSAERPKGSFSTLEIQRTEQGDSAMYLCASSLEGQGGQPQHFGDGTRLSIL.

This chain joins TRBV29-1 and TRBJ1-1; maybe TRBD1 (6 bases). The CDR3 is 13 residues long. Germline-derived CDR1 and CDR2 are SQVTM and ANQGSEA. Deletions cut 7 bases from V and 5 bases from J, with 17 bases between. In nucleotides, the CDR3 is TGCAGCGCCACACAGGGAAGACTAACTGAAGCTTTCTTT. Translation: CSATQGRLTEAFF.

The chain employs TRBV4-1 and TRBJ1-4, with a weak D call TRBD1 (6 bases). CDR3 length: 15 amino acids. Germline loops: CDR1 MGHRA, CDR2 YSYEKL. With 3 bases removed from V and 8 bases from J, the gap between germline ends came to 16 bases. The CDR3 DNA is TGCGCCAGCAGCCAGCCTGGACAGAGCGAAGAAAAACTGTTTTTT. Encoded protein: CASSQPGQSEEKLFF.

V is TRBV18 and J is TRBJ2-5, with TRBD1 as a possible D gene (5 bases). This CDR3 has 13 residues. V lost 3 bases and J 2 bases, leaving 7 bases between the germline ends. Looked up from germline, CDR1 is KGHSH and CDR2 is LQKENI. In DNA form, the CDR3 reads TGTGCCAGCTCACCCGGACAACAAGAGACCCAGTACTTC. Translation: CASSPGQQETQYF.

The rearrangement links TRBV28 to TRBJ2-1, with 13 bases identical to TRBD2. V shed 8 bases, J shed 1 base, and the junction held 8 bases outside the gene matches. In germline, CDR1 is MDHEN, CDR2 SYDVKM. CDR3 length: 17 residues. The CDR3 loop reads CASEGLAGEGSYNEQFF. The CDR3 DNA reads as TGTGCCAGCGAAGGACTAGCGGGAGAGGGGTCCTACAATGAGCAGTTCTTC.

This clone has just one count. The chain carries TRBV10-3 and TRBJ2-5, with 9 bases aligning to TRBD2. Germline V gene data show CDR1 as ENHRY and CDR2 as SYGVKD. This CDR3 is built from 14 residues. V lost 10 bases, J lost 0 bases, and 6 bases stayed unmatched. CDR3 DNA sequence: TGTGCCACCAAGGCTAGCGGGAACCAAGAGACCCAGTACTTC. It codes for CATKASGNQETQYF.

This clone turned up a few times. J is TRBJ2-4 and V is TRBV5-1; D perhaps matches TRBD1 (5 bases). The V gene lost 4 bases and the J gene lost 8 bases, with 13 bases spanning the gap. This CDR3 region has 13 residues. The germline V gene has CDR1 SGHRS and CDR2 YFSETQ. CDR3 sequence: CASSNRGRDIQYF. The CDR3 DNA reads TGCGCCAGCAGCAATAGGGGTCGGGACATTCAGTACTTC. Full variable domain (outside the CDR3, taken from reference TRBV5-1 and TRBJ2-4): KAGVTQTPRYLIKTRGQQVTLSCSPISGHRSVSWYQQTPGQGLQFLFEYFSETQRNKGNFPGRFSGRQFSNSRSEMNVSTLELGDSALYLCASSNRGRDIQYFGAGTRLSVL.

CDR3 loop: CASSSDGTSGLFNEQFF. In nucleotides, the CDR3 is TGTGCCAGCAGCTCGGACGGGACTAGCGGCCTCTTCAATGAGCAGTTCTTC. The chain links TRBV7-3 to TRBJ2-1; 11 positions agree with TRBD2. V trimming: 4 bases; J trimming: 6 bases; junction bases outside the gene matches: 11. This CDR3 has 17 residues. From germline, CDR1 is SGHTA and CDR2 FQGTGA.

V usage is TRBV7-3 and J usage is TRBJ2-7; possible D gene TRBD2, 7 bases. The germline CDR1 and CDR2 sequences are SGHTA and FQGTGA. This CDR3 has 13 amino acids. V was shortened by 5 bases and J by 7 bases, with 15 bases between the two germline ends. The chain's CDR3 is CASSPRGALEQYF. CDR3 nucleotides: TGTGCCAGCAGCCCCCGGGGGGCGCTTGAGCAGTACTTC.

V is TRBV18 and J is TRBJ1-6; 11 positions agree with TRBD1. Germline assignment: CDR1 KGHSH and CDR2 LQKENI. J was trimmed by 9 bases and V by 5 bases; bases with no gene match: 6. The CDR3 is made up of 15 amino acids. In DNA, the CDR3 is TGTGCCAGCTCAGTAAGGACAGGGGGCTTTTCACCCCTCCACTTT. Its protein is CASSVRTGGFSPLHF.

This chain joins TRBV18 and TRBJ1-5; D is possibly TRBD1 (6 bases). Per the germline V gene, CDR1 is KGHSH and CDR2 is LQKENI. V lost 2 bases, J lost 3 bases, and 11 bases lay in between. This CDR3 has 15 amino acids. The CDR3 protein is CASSPGGATNQPQHF. The CDR3 DNA sequence: TGTGCCAGCTCACCAGGGGGGGCGACCAATCAGCCCCAGCATTTT.

This chain uses TRBV30 with TRBJ1-6; D is unclear. Per the germline V gene, CDR1 is GTSNPN and CDR2 is SVGIG (reference sequence). The length of the CDR3 is 14 residues. Deletions cut 0 bases from V and 7 bases from J, with 10 bases between. The CDR3 coding sequence is TGTGCCTGGAGTGTACTAGCTGAAAATTCACCCCTCCACTTT. Translation gives CAWSVLAENSPLHF.

As to this clone: One end of the junction fails to match germline, which may point to a read error. The chain has TRBV7-2 and TRBJ2-7, with 11 nucleotides matching TRBD2. Germline V gene sequence: CDR1 SGHTA, CDR2 FQGNSA. The CDR3 length is 16 residues. The CDR3 loop reads CASSRPGLAVSFEQYF. CDR3 coding DNA: TGTGCCAGCAGCAGACCGGGACTAGCGGTTTCCTTCGAGCAGTACTTC.

The chain recombines TRBV18 with TRBJ1-1; the match to TRBD1 covers 8 bases. This CDR3 is built from 16 residues. V dropped 6 bases and J dropped 0; count of bases not matched to a gene: 9. Germline-derived CDR1 and CDR2 are KGHSH and LQKENI. CDR3 DNA sequence: TGTGCCAGCTCTCCTCAGACAGGGGTTGTGAACACTGAAGCTTTCTTT. This translates into CASSPQTGVVNTEAFF.

The CDR3 bases are TGTGCCAGCAGCCAAGGCCGCGCTCTCAACGAGCAGTACTTC. This encodes CASSQGRALNEQYF. This chain joins TRBV3-1 (or the pseudogene TRBV3-2) and TRBJ2-7; D unclear. V was cut by 1 base and J by 5 bases, with 12 bases left in between. The V gene's germline CDR1 is LGHDT and CDR2 YNNKEL (reference sequence). The CDR3 runs 14 residues.

This clone was found a few times. The CDR3 loop reads CASSGGQNYEQYF. The CDR3 nucleotides read TGTGCCAGCAGCGGGGGACAGAACTACGAGCAGTACTTC. The chain recombines TRBV5-4 with TRBJ2-7; 7 bases align to TRBD1. Germline assignment: CDR1 SGHNT and CDR2 YYREEE (reference sequence). The CDR3 sequence is 13 residues long. J lost 3 bases, V lost 4 bases, and 4 bases had no gene match.

The rearrangement joins TRBV5-6 to TRBJ1-6; maybe TRBD1 (6 bases). With 7 bases removed from V and 7 bases from J, the gap between germline ends came to 24 bases. Germline V gene lookup returns CDR1 SGHDT and CDR2 YYEEEE. This CDR3 contains 17 residues. This CDR3 reads CASSRGGRGRLNSPLHF. The CDR3 DNA follows: TGTGCCAGCTCCCGGGGGGGCAGGGGCCGATTAAATTCACCCCTCCACTTT.

The chain employs TRBV5-6 and TRBJ2-3; TRBD2 aligns across 8 bases. The CDR3 is 15 amino acids. Germline lookup yields CDR1 SGHDT and CDR2 YYEEEE. After removal of 5 bases from V and 1 base from J, the junction contained 6 bases not matched to a gene. CDR3 DNA: TGTGCCAGCAGGAAACAAGCGGGGGGCACAGATACGCAGTATTTT. Amino acids: CASRKQAGGTDTQYF.